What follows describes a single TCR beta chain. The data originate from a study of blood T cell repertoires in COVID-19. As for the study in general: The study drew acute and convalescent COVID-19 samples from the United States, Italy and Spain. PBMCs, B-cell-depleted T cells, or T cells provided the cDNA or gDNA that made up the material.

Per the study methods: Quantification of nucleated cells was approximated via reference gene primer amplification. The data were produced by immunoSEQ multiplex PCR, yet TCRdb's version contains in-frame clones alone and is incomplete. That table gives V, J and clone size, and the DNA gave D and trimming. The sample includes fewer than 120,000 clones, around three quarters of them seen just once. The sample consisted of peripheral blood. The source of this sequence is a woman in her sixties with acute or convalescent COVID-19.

This chain's CDR3 is CASSLPGLALPSSTDTQYF. The CDR3, as DNA: TGTGCCAGCAGCCTCCCGGGACTAGCTCTCCCTTCTAGCACAGATACGCAGTATTTT. The V and J genes are TRBV3-1 (or the pseudogene TRBV3-2) and TRBJ2-3, with 9 bases identical to TRBD2. Germline V gene lookup returns CDR1 LGHDT and CDR2 YNNKEL (reference sequence). The CDR3 is made up of 19 amino acids. After removal of 4 bases from V and 0 bases from J, the junction contained 14 bases not matched to a gene.